These 29 T cell receptor beta chains share one sample of origin, sequenced in a study of Graves' ophthalmopathy and Graves' hyperthyroidism. As the template, RNA transcripts were used to amplify TCR beta CDR3 regions. HTBI primers served in a first-round RT-PCR, which a second-round multiplex PCR followed. In TCRdb, the multiplex PCR reads were re-called with MiXCR into one record per CDR3 protein. The sample includes 20,000 to 30,000 distinct CDR3 sequences, nearly 50% of them seen just once. Sequencing was done on a sample of peripheral blood. These receptors all come from an adult woman with stable Graves' hyperthyroidism.

The chain employs TRBV7-9 and TRBJ2-7, with 9 bases aligning to TRBD2. There are 15 residues in the CDR3. Germline values: CDR1 SEHNR, CDR2 FQNEAQ (reference sequence). Losses at the gene ends were 1 base for V and 3 bases for J; bases not matched to a gene: 4. The chain's CDR3 is CASSLESAGGYEQYF. The CDR3 DNA reads as TGTGCCAGCAGCTTAGAGTCAGCGGGAGGCTACGAGCAGTACTTC.

This rearrangement joins TRBV24-1 to TRBJ1-5; D possibly corresponds to TRBD1 (5 bases). Deletions cut 0 bases from V and 7 bases from J, with 12 bases between. The CDR3 spans 15 residues. Per germline, CDR1 KGHDR and CDR2 SFDVKD. The CDR3 DNA reads as TGTGCCACCAGTGATTTGGGGCAGGGAGGACAGCCCCAGCATTTT. It translates to CATSDLGQGGQPQHF.

This clonotype was observed at least ten times. The conserved closing phenylalanine or tryptophan is absent in this CDR3, likely reflecting a read error. CDR3 sequence (DNA): TGTGCCAGCGGAATTGACAGGGGGTTTGAAGCTTTCCTT. The encoded protein is CASGIDRGFEAFL. The chain uses TRBV2 and TRBJ1-1, with 9 bases fitting TRBD1. This CDR3 spans 13 amino acids. Trimming removed 8 bases from V and 7 bases from J; junction bases left unmatched: 8. Germline CDR1 and CDR2: SNHLY and FYNNEI.

In its sample, this clonotype ranks as medium-sized. The gene calls are TRBV7-2 and TRBJ2-1; TRBD2 is a possible D gene (6 bases). This CDR3 has 17 amino acids. Germline lookup yields CDR1 SGHTA and CDR2 FQGNSA. The germline V and J ends were trimmed by 1 base and 0 bases, with 13 bases remaining between them. In DNA, the CDR3 is TGTGCCAGCAGCTTAGATCAGCGGGTTAGCTCCTACAATGAGCAGTTCTTC. Translating gives CASSLDQRVSSYNEQFF.

The chain joins TRBV24-1 to TRBJ2-7, with TRBD2 matching over 7 bases. CDR1 and CDR2 (germline): KGHDR, SFDVKD. The CDR3 has 16 residues. The ends lost 3 bases at V and 8 bases at J; junction bases unmatched: 15. This CDR3 is CATSDPSLANKGKQYF. CDR3 sequence (DNA): TGTGCCACCAGTGATCCGTCACTAGCGAACAAGGGAAAGCAGTACTTC.

J is TRBJ1-4 and V is TRBV11-2; TRBD1 might be the D (5 bases). Germline V gene lookup returns CDR1 SGHAT and CDR2 FQNNGV. The CDR3 has 15 amino acids. Deletions cut 0 bases from V and 4 bases from J, with 9 bases between. The CDR3 sequence: CASSLDRQNNEKLFF. The CDR3, as DNA: TGTGCCAGCAGCTTAGATCGACAGAATAATGAAAAACTGTTTTTT.

The V gene is TRBV20-1, the J gene TRBJ2-5; the match to TRBD2 covers 9 bases. Per the germline V gene, CDR1 is DFQATT and CDR2 is SNEGSKA (reference sequence). The V gene end was trimmed by 1 base and the J gene end by 9 bases; junction bases not matched to a gene: 18. The CDR3 loop spans 17 amino acids. CDR3 sequence (DNA): TGCAGTGCTAGAGTGAGTAGCGGGAGCCACCCGCATTGGGCCCAGTACTTC. Protein sequence: CSARVSSGSHPHWAQYF.

CDR3: CATSDGQGLPNTEAFF. CDR3 sequence (DNA): TGTGCCACCAGTGACGGACAGGGACTCCCGAACACTGAAGCTTTCTTT. The chain carries TRBV24-1 and TRBJ1-1; 8 bases match TRBD1. This CDR3 contains 16 residues. Germline V gives CDR1 KGHDR, CDR2 SFDVKD. V lost 4 bases and J lost 1; bases outside the gene matches: 7.

There are many counts of this clonotype. The chain combines TRBV9 with TRBJ2-2; tentatively, D is TRBD1 or TRBD2 (5 bases each). With 2 bases removed from V and 3 bases from J, the gap between germline ends came to 11 bases. The CDR3 has 15 residues. CDR1 is SGDLS and CDR2 is YYNGEE in the germline V gene. The CDR3 nucleotides are TGTGCCAGCAGCGTGCAGGGACGGGACACCGGGGAGCTGTTTTTT. Amino acid sequence: CASSVQGRDTGELFF.

This clonotype has a count of ten or more. This chain links TRBV5-6 with TRBJ2-7, with D tentatively TRBD1 (5 bases). The V and J ends lost 0 bases and 3 bases respectively, with 10 bases between them. CDR3 length: 14 amino acids. Germline V gene data show CDR1 as SGHDT and CDR2 as YYEEEE. CDR3 in amino acids: CASSLGDSLYEQYF. CDR3 nucleotides: TGTGCCAGCAGCTTGGGAGACAGCCTCTACGAGCAGTACTTC.

This clonotype was counted once. V and J are TRBV15 and TRBJ1-3; D gene uncertain. This CDR3 has 16 amino acids. In germline, CDR1 is LNHNV, CDR2 YYDKDF (reference sequence). Trimming pared 5 bases from V and 0 bases from J, leaving 14 bases between. CDR3 in DNA: TGTGCCACCAGCCCCTGGGTGGAAGGCTCTGGAAACACCATATATTTT. Its protein is CATSPWVEGSGNTIYF.

This clonotype was counted at least ten times. With a much larger clone just one base away, this may be a read error. The chain carries TRBV28 and TRBJ2-7; D possibly uses TRBD1 or TRBD2 (7 bases each). Trimming took off 8 bases at V and 2 bases at J, with 16 bases between the two ends. Germline CDR1 is MDHEN and CDR2 is SYDVKM. The CDR3 contains 14 residues. The DNA of the CDR3 is TGTGCCAGCGCCAGGGGGGGCGATGCCTACGAGCAGTACTTC. This encodes CASARGGDAYEQYF.

The genes are TRBV20-1 and TRBJ2-7; TRBD2 matches at 9 bases. Germline V gene sequence: CDR1 DFQATT, CDR2 SNEGSKA (reference sequence). This CDR3 is built from 14 residues. The V gene end was trimmed by 2 bases and the J gene end by 5 bases; junction bases not matched to a gene: 7. CDR3 sequence (DNA): TGCAGTGCTAGACTGGCGGGAGGGCTCAACGAGCAGTACTTC. Translation: CSARLAGGLNEQYF.

The CDR3 DNA reads as TGTGCCAGCACACGGGACAGCGGAGAGACCCAGTACTTC. Translated: CASTRDSGETQYF. The chain carries TRBV7-8 and TRBJ2-5, with TRBD1 matching 7 bases. Losses at the gene ends were 7 bases for V and 4 bases for J; bases not matched to a gene: 6. CDR3 size: 13 residues. Germline CDR1 is SGHVS and CDR2 is FQNEAQ. Full variable domain (outside the CDR3, taken from reference TRBV7-8 and TRBJ2-5): GAGVSQSPRYKVAKRGQDVALRCDPISGHVSLFWYQQALGQGPEFLTYFQNEAQLDKSGLPSDRFFAERPEGSVSTLKIQRTQQEDSAVYLCASTRDSGETQYFGPGTRLLVL.

This clonotype occurred many times. The junction departs from the called germline gene at one end, perhaps through a read error. The gene calls are TRBV24-1 and TRBJ2-7; tentatively, D is TRBD1 (5 bases). The CDR3 totals 13 residues. Germline loops: CDR1 KGHDR, CDR2 SFDVKD. The CDR3 loop reads CAAREPIPYEQYF. DNA of the CDR3: TGTGCCGCCAGGGAACCCATCCCTTACGAGCAGTACTTC.

This clonotype occurred once. The chain joins TRBV2 to TRBJ1-1, with TRBD1 matching 7 bases. The CDR3 has 15 amino acids. The V gene end was trimmed by 3 bases and the J gene end by 0 bases; junction bases not matched to a gene: 4. Per germline, CDR1 SNHLY and CDR2 FYNNEI. CDR3 bases: TGTGCCAGCAGTGAGGAGGGGGCGATGAACACTGAAGCTTTCTTT. Protein product: CASSEEGAMNTEAFF.

By its share, this clonotype is medium-sized. The rearrangement joins TRBV7-8 to TRBJ1-2; D is ambiguous. CDR3 size: 14 residues. CDR1 and CDR2 (germline): SGHVS, FQNEAQ. Between the trimmed V and J ends, which lost 5 bases and 0 bases, there was a span of 10 bases. The CDR3 bases are TGTGCCAGCAGCCTTAACGGAGCTAACTATGGCTACACCTTC. Translated: CASSLNGANYGYTF.

In its sample, this clonotype was seen many times. This chain uses TRBV6-5 with TRBJ2-3; a weak D match, TRBD1 (6 bases). This CDR3 is 14 amino acids long. From germline, CDR1 is MNHEY and CDR2 SVGAGI. Trimming removed 8 bases from V and 0 bases from J, with 12 bases in between. CDR3 sequence: CASYHRASTDTQYF. CDR3 DNA sequence: TGTGCCAGCTACCACAGGGCTAGCACAGATACGCAGTATTTT.

This clonotype was recorded at least ten times. The rearrangement uses TRBV28 and TRBJ2-4; 8 bases map to TRBD2. The V gene's germline CDR1 is MDHEN and CDR2 SYDVKM. V lost 7 bases to trimming and J lost 9 bases; unmatched junction nucleotides: 2. The CDR3 spans 11 residues. CDR3 loop: CASIGGVIQYF. The CDR3, as DNA: TGTGCCAGCATCGGGGGGGTCATTCAGTACTTC.

V and J are TRBV27 and TRBJ2-7; D unresolved. V lost 7 bases, J lost 7 bases, and 20 bases lay in between. The germline gives CDR1 MNHEY, CDR2 SMNVEV (reference sequence). The CDR3 spans 14 residues. The CDR3 region has the DNA TGTGCCAGCAATGCTTTAGGCCTTTCGGGTGAGCAGTACTTC. Translation: CASNALGLSGEQYF.

This clonotype was observed a single time. One end of the junction fails to match germline, which may point to a read error. V gene TRBV28 combines with J gene TRBJ1-5; possible D gene TRBD1, 5 bases. The CDR3 loop spans 15 amino acids. CDR1 and CDR2 from the germline V gene are MDHEN and SYDVKM. This CDR3 is CASREQERSNQPKHF. The CDR3 DNA is TGTGCCAGCAGAGAACAGGAGCGTAGCAATCAGCCCAAGCATTTT.

This clonotype has at least ten counts. The chain carries TRBV20-1 and TRBJ1-1, with no clear D. This CDR3 contains 16 residues. The germline gives CDR1 DFQATT, CDR2 SNEGSKA (reference sequence). V was cut by 1 base and J by 2 bases, with 17 bases left in between. As DNA, the CDR3 is TGCAGTGCTAGAGTCCACCCCGGATGGGGTAACACTGAAGCTTTCTTT. Amino acid sequence: CSARVHPGWGNTEAFF.

The chain has TRBV12-3 or TRBV12-4 and TRBJ2-5; TRBD2 aligns across 8 bases. CDR3 length equals 13 residues. After removal of 8 bases from V and 3 bases from J, the junction contained 5 bases not matched to a gene. Here the CDR3 DNA reads TGTGCCAGCGGTCGGGGACTAGAAGAGACCCAGTACTTC. Protein sequence: CASGRGLEETQYF.

The chain links TRBV5-1 to TRBJ1-5; the D gene is possibly TRBD1 (6 bases). V was clipped by 1 base and J by 1 base, with 24 bases between them. The germline V gene encodes CDR1 SGHRS and CDR2 YFSETQ. This CDR3 comprises 20 residues. The CDR3 region has the DNA TGCGCCAGCAGCTTGATGCAGGGGCCTCAAACAAAAAAAAGCAATCAGCCCCAGCATTTT. The encoded protein is CASSLMQGPQTKKSNQPQHF. The whole variable domain, filled in from reference TRBV5-1 and TRBJ1-5, reads KAGVTQTPRYLIKTRGQQVTLSCSPISGHRSVSWYQQTPGQGLQFLFEYFSETQRNKGNFPGRFSGRQFSNSRSEMNVSTLELGDSALYLCASSLMQGPQTKKSNQPQHFGDGTRLSIL.

The chain recombines TRBV2 with TRBJ2-7, with 8 bases that match TRBD1. Germline V gene lookup returns CDR1 SNHLY and CDR2 FYNNEI. This CDR3 has 16 residues. J lost 2 bases, V lost 7 bases, and 13 bases had no gene match. The CDR3 reads CASTQDRDRPTYEQYF. DNA of the CDR3: TGTGCCAGCACCCAGGACCGGGACAGGCCAACCTACGAGCAGTACTTC. The variable domain in full, with the rest retrieved from reference TRBV2 and TRBJ2-7, is EPEVTQTPSHQVTQMGQEVILRCVPISNHLYFYWYRQILGQKVEFLVSFYNNEISEKSEIFDDQFSVERPDGSNFTLKIRSTKLEDSAMYFCASTQDRDRPTYEQYFGPGTRLTVT.

In the case of this clonotype: One end of the junction does not line up with germline, which may come from a read error. The chain combines TRBV18 with TRBJ2-4; no clear D gene. The CDR3 totals 17 residues. Per germline, CDR1 KGHSH and CDR2 LQKENI. The DNA of the CDR3 is TGTGCCGGCTCACCTGCAAACTTCCAGCAGGCCAAAAACATTCAGTACTTC. Its protein is CAGSPANFQQAKNIQYF.

In its sample, this clonotype was seen many times. This chain links TRBV3-1 with TRBJ1-2; D is undetermined. Trimming shortened V by 2 bases and J by 0 bases, and 10 bases separated the two germline ends. This CDR3 region has 15 residues. Germline CDR1 is LGHDT and CDR2 is YNNKEL (reference sequence). CDR3 nucleotide sequence: TGTGCCAGCAGCCAATGGCGGCCAACTAACTATGGCTACACCTTC. Translating gives CASSQWRPTNYGYTF.

This chain connects TRBV5-1 to TRBJ2-6; D possibly corresponds to TRBD2 (5 bases). Trimming left V 4 bases short and J 4 bases short, with 12 bases between. The germline CDR1 and CDR2 sequences are SGHRS and YFSETQ. The CDR3 has 15 amino acids. The DNA for the CDR3 is TGCGCCAGCAGCCCCGGCTCTAGCGGGGCCAACGTCCTGACTTTC. Amino acid sequence: CASSPGSSGANVLTF.

In its sample, this clonotype is medium-sized. J is TRBJ1-6 and V is TRBV7-2, with D possibly being TRBD1 (5 bases). There are 17 residues in the CDR3. With 6 bases removed from V and 7 bases from J, the gap between germline ends came to 22 bases. Germline V CDR1 and CDR2: SGHTA, FQGNSA. The CDR3 sequence is CASSRFGGDHRNSPLHF. CDR3 bases: TGTGCCAGCAGTCGGTTTGGGGGGGATCACCGAAATTCACCCCTCCACTTT.